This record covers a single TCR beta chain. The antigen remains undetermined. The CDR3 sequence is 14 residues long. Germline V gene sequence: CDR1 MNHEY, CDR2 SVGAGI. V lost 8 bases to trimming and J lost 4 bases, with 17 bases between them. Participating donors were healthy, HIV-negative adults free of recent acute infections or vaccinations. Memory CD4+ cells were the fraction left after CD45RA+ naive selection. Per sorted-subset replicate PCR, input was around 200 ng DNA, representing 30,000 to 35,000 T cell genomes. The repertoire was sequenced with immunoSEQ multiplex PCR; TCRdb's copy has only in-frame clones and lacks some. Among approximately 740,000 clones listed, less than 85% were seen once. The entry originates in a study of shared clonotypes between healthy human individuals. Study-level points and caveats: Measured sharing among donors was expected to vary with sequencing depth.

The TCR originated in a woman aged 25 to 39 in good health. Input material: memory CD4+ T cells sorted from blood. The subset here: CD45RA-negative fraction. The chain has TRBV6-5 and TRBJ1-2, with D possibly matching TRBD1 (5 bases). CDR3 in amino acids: CASGSQDTVYGYTF. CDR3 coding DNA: TGTGCCAGCGGAAGTCAGGACACCGTCTATGGCTACACCTTC.